The subject of this entry is one T cell receptor beta chain. Its antigen is still unknown. This entry is derived from a study of cytomegalovirus exposure and HLA in healthy donors. Study results and limitations: Among CMV-associated TCR beta chains, most appeared HLA-restricted in a later analysis.

Researchers ran the PCR with 60 Vbeta and 13 Jbeta primers. Assay: immunoSEQ multiplex PCR; the TCRdb copy retains only in-frame clones and omits some. This sample has tens of thousands of clones, with approximately 77% found just once. This receptor was identified in a woman between 25 and 40 years old in good health and CMV-seropositive. What was sequenced was PBMCs.

CDR3 sequence reads: CASSHLAGDYNEQFF. The CDR3 DNA follows: TGTGCCAGCAGCCACCTAGCGGGAGATTACAATGAGCAGTTCTTC. The chain carries TRBV4-2 and TRBJ2-1; TRBD2 matches 10 bases. In germline, CDR1 is LGHNA, CDR2 YNFKEQ. This CDR3 spans 15 amino acids. The J segment lost 4 bases and the V segment lost 3 bases, leaving 3 bases of the junction unmatched.